Listed below are T cell receptor beta chains from one sample, sequenced in a study of long-term antiretroviral therapy in people with HIV. Produced via immunoSEQ multiplex PCR; TCRdb's table is partial and in-frame only. Of approximately 35,000 clones listed, 94% are singletons. This sample comprised unsorted PBMCs, obtained around 5 years after starting antiretroviral therapy. The receptor source for this set is a woman aged 45-59 years with HIV. The CDR3 runs from the conserved cysteine through the conserved F or W. The D gene is left open where the match is weak. Only part of the rows carry a size: once, few, many, or a class if the clone is expanded.

v_gene,len,d_gene,j_gene,abundance,CDR3nt,CDR3aa
TRBV2,14,NA,TRBJ2-1,NA,TGTGCCAGTAAATTAGGTAGCGGCTACAATGAGCAGTTCTTC,CASKLGSGYNEQFF
TRBV7-3,15,TRBD2,TRBJ2-1,once,TGTGCCAGCAGCTTTCTAGGACTAGCCTACAATGAGCAGTTCTTC,CASSFLGLAYNEQFF
TRBV7-2,15,TRBD1,TRBJ1-5,NA,TGTGCCAGCAGCCAACGGGGACAGGGGTATCAGCCCCAGCATTTT,CASSQRGQGYQPQHF
TRBV1,15,NA,TRBJ1-1,NA,TGCACCAGCAGCCACACGAGGCCAGGGCAAACTGAAGCTTTCTTT,CTSSHTRPGQTEAFF
TRBV15,17,NA,TRBJ1-4,once,TGTGCCACCAGCAAGGGCCACAGGCCGGGAACTAATGAAAAACTGTTTTTT,CATSKGHRPGTNEKLFF
TRBV5-1,16,NA,TRBJ1-1,few,TGCGCCAGCAGCTGGGGTGATTTGGTAGGGTTCACTGAAGCTTTCTTT,CASSWGDLVGFTEAFF
TRBV28,12,TRBD1,TRBJ1-2,NA,TGTGCCAGCGGTACAGGGGGCCGGGGCTACACCTTC,CASGTGGRGYTF
TRBV2,14,NA,TRBJ1-1,NA,TGTGCCAGCAGTGCCGGTGTGAGGTACACTGAAGCTTTCTTT,CASSAGVRYTEAFF
TRBV2,14,NA,TRBJ2-7,few,TGTGCCAGCACCCCTGACAGGATTCGGGACGAGCAGTACTTC,CASTPDRIRDEQYF
TRBV9,14,TRBD1,TRBJ2-5,NA,TGTGCCAGCAGCGTAAACAGGGGATCAGAGACCCAGTACTTC,CASSVNRGSETQYF
TRBV7-9,9,NA,TRBJ1-1,NA,TGTGCCAGCAGCTCAAAGGGGAGCTTT,CASSSKGSF
TRBV4-2,16,NA,TRBJ2-2,NA,TGTGCCAGCAGCCAAGCGGCAGGGGGGGGCACCGGGGAGCTGTTTTTT,CASSQAAGGGTGELFF
TRBV9,18,TRBD1,TRBJ1-4,NA,TGTGCCAGCAGCGTATCCCTGAGTCCCGGGACAGACAATGAAAAACTGTTTTTT,CASSVSLSPGTDNEKLFF
TRBV9,16,TRBD2,TRBJ2-3,NA,TGTGCCAGCAGCGCTAGCGGGGGGGCGATCGCAGATACGCAGTATTTT,CASSASGGAIADTQYF
TRBV10-3,17,TRBD2,TRBJ2-6,NA,TGTGCCATCGGTATCGGCGGGGGGGCCTCAGGGGCCAACGTCCTGACTTTC,CAIGIGGGASGANVLTF
TRBV6-6,11,NA,TRBJ2-2,NA,TGTGCCAGCAGTAGAGTGGGGGAGCTGTTTTTT,CASSRVGELFF
TRBV19,17,TRBD2,TRBJ2-7,NA,TGTGCCATTCGAGGACTAGCGGGGCTCGTTCGACCTTACGAGCAGTACTTC,CAIRGLAGLVRPYEQYF
TRBV5-1,14,TRBD1,TRBJ2-1,NA,TGCGCCAGCAGCTCCGTTAGGGGGCACAATGAGCAGTTCTTC,CASSSVRGHNEQFF
TRBV2,16,TRBD1,TRBJ2-2,NA,TGTGCCAGCAGTGAAGGTGGGACAGGGGTCACCGGGGAGCTGTTTTTT,CASSEGGTGVTGELFF
TRBV7-3,13,NA,TRBJ1-4,once,TGTGCCAGCAGCTCCCACTCACGGACGGAACTGTTTTTT,CASSSHSRTELFF
TRBV10-1,14,NA,TRBJ2-1,NA,TGCGCCAGCTCGAGGAGCCAAAGGTCTGATGAGCAGTTCTTC,CASSRSQRSDEQFF
TRBV6-1,13,NA,TRBJ2-3,NA,TGTGCCAGCAAACAGGTTAGCACAGATACGCAGTATTTT,CASKQVSTDTQYF
TRBV10-3,12,NA,TRBJ2-7,NA,TGTGCCATCAAAGACAGCCCGTACGAGCAGTACTTC,CAIKDSPYEQYF
TRBV5-1,14,NA,TRBJ2-5,NA,TGCGCCAGCAGCGCCGGGACCAGTGCAGAGACCCAGTACTTC,CASSAGTSAETQYF
TRBV7-6,17,TRBD2,TRBJ2-7,NA,TGTGCCAGCAGCCCCCGACTAGCGGGGGGCCGGGGCTACGAGCAGTACTTC,CASSPRLAGGRGYEQYF
TRBV19,18,NA,TRBJ1-6,NA,TGTGCCAGTAGTATTTCGTCCATAGGTAGCTCCTATAATTCACCCCTCCACTTT,CASSISSIGSSYNSPLHF
TRBV4-1,16,TRBD2,TRBJ2-2,NA,TGCGCCAGCAGCCGGAGACTAGCGGGGAACACCGGGGAGCTGTTTTTT,CASSRRLAGNTGELFF
TRBV7-2,15,NA,TRBJ2-5,NA,TGTGCCAGCACCCCTTACCTCATCAACCAAGAGACCCAGTACTTC,CASTPYLINQETQYF
TRBV6-5,15,NA,TRBJ2-7,NA,TGTGCCAGCAGTTACTCGAGGGGTCCGTCGGTCCTACAGTACTTC,CASSYSRGPSVLQYF
TRBV6-4,18,TRBD1,TRBJ2-7,NA,TGTGCCAGCAGTGACTCCTGTTTTACTGACAGGGGGGACTACGAGCAGTACTTC,CASSDSCFTDRGDYEQYF
TRBV5-1,13,TRBD1,TRBJ2-7,NA,TGCGCCAGCAGCGTGACAGGGCAGGGCGAGCAGTACTTC,CASSVTGQGEQYF
TRBV19,14,TRBD1,TRBJ1-5,once,TGTGCCAGTAGTATGAGGACAGGCTCGACGCCCCAGCATTTT,CASSMRTGSTPQHF
TRBV2,14,TRBD1,TRBJ2-2,NA,TGTGCCAGCAGAGGGGGCGCGAACACCGGGGAGCTGTTTTTT,CASRGGANTGELFF
TRBV27,12,NA,TRBJ1-1,few,TGTGCCAGCGCCGATACGAACACTGAAGCTTTCTTT,CASADTNTEAFF
TRBV11-2,19,TRBD1,TRBJ1-3,NA,TGTGCCAGCAGCTTTGGGACAGGGGGCTATTCATCCTATGGAAACACCATATATTTT,CASSFGTGGYSSYGNTIYF
TRBV7-2,15,NA,TRBJ2-1,NA,TGTGCCAGCAGCTTAGACCGGACGGAATACAATGAGCAGTTCTTC,CASSLDRTEYNEQFF
TRBV11-2,17,TRBD2,TRBJ2-5,NA,TGTGCCAGCAGCTTAGCGGGGGTAGCGGGGGCGGGGGAGACCCAGAACTTC,CASSLAGVAGAGETQNF
TRBV7-2,14,NA,TRBJ1-2,NA,TGTGCCAGCAGCTTATCGGGGGCAAACTATGGCTACACCTTC,CASSLSGANYGYTF
TRBV6-1,10,NA,TRBJ2-2,NA,TGTGCCAGCAGTGTGGGGGAGCTGTTTTTT,CASSVGELFF
TRBV29-1,11,NA,TRBJ1-2,NA,TGCAGCGTTGACAGTTCCTATGGCTACACCTTC,CSVDSSYGYTF